The present T cell receptor (beta chain) was sequenced within a study of identical twins. This clonotype was seen a single time. The target antigen is unknown. Sequence at one end of the junction differs from germline and may be a read error. Study-wide findings and caveats: Conclusions came from cross-sectional statistical analysis, not from following the same donors.

TCRdb used MiXCR to reprocess the 5' RACE reads, holding one entry per CDR3 protein. Among about 790,000 distinct CDR3 sequences, 15% to 20% were seen once, and the ten largest hold 13%. In addition, the sample was reused for a study of T cells expressing NK-cell markers.

The sequence was obtained from a woman aged 18 to 35 in good health. Specimen: PBMCs.

This chain's CDR3 is CASSLQVGRGSGELFF. CDR3 nucleotides: TGTGCTAGCAGCTTACAAGTGGGCAGGGGGTCCGGGGAGCTGTTTTTT. V gene TRBV7-7 combines with J gene TRBJ2-2, with 7 bases identical to TRBD1. CDR1 and CDR2 from the germline V gene are SSHAT and FNYEAQ (reference sequence). The CDR3 runs to 16 residues. Variable domain in full (rest from reference TRBV7-7 and TRBJ2-2): GAGVSQSPRYKVTKRGQDVTLRCDPISSHATLYWYQQALGQGPEFLTYFNYEAQPDKSGLPSDRFSAERPEGSISTLTIQRTEQRDSAMYRCASSLQVGRGSGELFFGEGSRLTVL.